A selection of T cell receptor beta chains follows, all from one sample in a study of blood T cell repertoires in COVID-19. Profiled with immunoSEQ multiplex PCR; TCRdb holds only in-frame clones, not every one. The sample has 120,000 to 150,000 clones, around nine tenths seen once. The specimen was peripheral blood. These receptor sequences come from a human donor in a cohort sampled during active COVID-19. The CDR3 runs from the conserved cysteine through the conserved F or W. D genes are given only for firm matches. A row's size may be missing; if present it is once, few, many or a size class.

j_call,v_call,clone_size,d_call,cdr3_aa,cdr3_nt
TRBJ2-6,TRBV5-6,NA,NA,CASSFHSSGANVLTF,TGTGCCAGCAGCTTTCACAGCTCTGGGGCCAACGTCCTGACTTTC
TRBJ2-7,TRBV18,NA,TRBD2,CASSPWASSGSEQYF,TGTGCCAGCTCACCATGGGCTTCTAGCGGGAGCGAGCAGTACTTC
TRBJ1-1,TRBV18,once,TRBD1,CASSPPTGVGEAFF,TGTGCCAGCTCACCACCAACAGGGGTCGGTGAAGCTTTCTTT
TRBJ1-5,TRBV6-1,NA,NA,CASSEARNQPQHF,TGTGCCAGCAGTGAAGCGCGAAATCAGCCCCAGCATTTT
TRBJ2-7,TRBV7-8,NA,NA,CASSLGDFSYEQYF,TGTGCCAGCAGCTTAGGGGACTTCTCCTACGAGCAGTACTTC
TRBJ2-1,TRBV27,NA,TRBD1,CASMDRDHNEQFF,TGTGCCAGCATGGACAGGGATCACAATGAGCAGTTCTTC
TRBJ1-4,TRBV13,once,NA,CASSLGTGIDEKLFF,TGTGCCAGCAGCTTAGGCACGGGGATAGATGAAAAACTGTTTTTT
TRBJ2-5,TRBV11-1,NA,NA,CASSFSRQETQYF,TGTGCCAGCAGCTTTTCGAGGCAAGAGACCCAGTACTTC
TRBJ2-3,TRBV4-1,NA,TRBD2,CASSQDGRGITDTQYF,TGCGCCAGCAGCCAAGACGGGAGGGGGATCACAGATACGCAGTATTTT
TRBJ2-7,TRBV18,NA,TRBD1,CASSPTGTGSLEQYF,TGTGCCAGCTCACCAACCGGGACAGGGTCGCTCGAGCAGTACTTC
TRBJ1-2,TRBV5-6,once,TRBD1,CASTPWDREGHTF,TGTGCCAGCACCCCCTGGGACAGGGAAGGGCACACCTTC
TRBJ1-2,TRBV5-1,NA,TRBD1,CASGDRANYGYTF,TGCGCCAGCGGGGACAGGGCCAACTATGGCTACACCTTC
TRBJ1-5,TRBV19,NA,NA,CASSIGGRGNQPQHF,TGTGCCAGTAGTATTGGGGGCAGGGGAAATCAGCCCCAGCATTTT
TRBJ2-2,TRBV4-3,once,NA,CASSQETWNTGELFF,TGCGCCAGCAGCCAGGAGACTTGGAACACCGGGGAGCTGTTTTTT
TRBJ2-7,TRBV9,NA,TRBD1,CASSVSGQGDSYEQYF,TGTGCCAGCAGCGTATCTGGACAGGGGGATTCCTACGAGCAGTACTTC
TRBJ2-3,TRBV6-1,once,TRBD1,CASSEAKGGQGSPDTQYF,TGTGCCAGCAGTGAAGCCAAGGGGGGACAGGGGTCTCCAGATACGCAGTATTTT
TRBJ2-1,TRBV9,NA,TRBD2,CASSVTSGVNEQFF,TGTGCCAGCAGCGTGACTAGCGGGGTAAATGAGCAGTTCTTC
TRBJ1-4,TRBV7-9,NA,NA,CASSREYDEKLFF,TGTGCCAGCAGCAGGGAATATGATGAAAAACTGTTTTTT
TRBJ1-1,TRBV10-3,NA,TRBD1,CAIRMGQGKLEAFF,TGTGCCATCAGGATGGGACAGGGGAAACTTGAAGCTTTCTTT
TRBJ2-7,TRBV21-1,once,NA,CASSKNPKGVLYEQYF,TGTGCCAGCAGCAAAAATCCCAAGGGGGTTCTCTACGAGCAGTACTTC
TRBJ2-1,TRBV5-1,NA,TRBD1,CASSSSGTARASSYNEQFF,TGCGCCAGCAGCTCTTCCGGGACAGCCAGGGCGAGCTCCTACAATGAGCAGTTCTTC
TRBJ2-3,TRBV15,NA,TRBD2,CATSRDSGGTDTQYF,TGTGCCACCAGCAGAGATAGCGGGGGCACAGATACGCAGTATTTT
TRBJ2-7,TRBV7-2,NA,TRBD2,CASSRRVGGDYEQYF,TGTGCCAGCAGCCGCCGGGTCGGGGGGGATTACGAGCAGTACTTC
TRBJ1-1,TRBV7-6,NA,NA,CASSPPGVRNTEAFF,TGTGCCAGCAGCCCGCCGGGTGTCCGGAACACTGAAGCTTTCTTT
TRBJ1-5,TRBV19,NA,TRBD1,CASMPRQGHQPQHF,TGTGCCAGTATGCCCCGACAGGGCCATCAGCCCCAGCATTTT
TRBJ1-4,TRBV4-3,NA,TRBD1,CASSHRDSQNEKLFF,TGCGCCAGCAGCCACCGGGACAGTCAAAATGAAAAACTGTTTTTT
TRBJ2-7,TRBV3-1/TRBV3-2,NA,NA,CASSHLGGREQYF,TGTGCCAGCAGCCACCTTGGAGGGCGCGAGCAGTACTTC
TRBJ1-6,TRBV6-5,once,NA,CASTRRRGDSPLHF,TGTGCCAGCACCCGAAGGCGCGGTGATTCACCCCTCCACTTT
TRBJ1-4,TRBV7-2,NA,NA,CASSLRGQSEKLFF,TGTGCCAGCAGCTTACGAGGACAGAGTGAAAAACTGTTTTTT
TRBJ1-6,TRBV6-1,NA,NA,CASSGDRDTNNSPLHF,TGTGCCAGCAGTGGTGACCGGGACACGAATAATTCACCCCTCCACTTT
TRBJ2-1,TRBV7-2,NA,NA,CAAGNEQFF,TGTGCAGCGGGCAATGAGCAGTTCTTC
TRBJ2-7,TRBV5-1,NA,NA,CASSLATGGSPYEQYF,TGCGCCAGCAGCTTGGCCACCGGGGGATCCCCCTACGAGCAGTACTTC
TRBJ1-1,TRBV9,NA,NA,CASSVGVPPNTEAFF,TGTGCCAGCAGCGTAGGAGTGCCCCCGAACACTGAAGCTTTCTTT
TRBJ1-1,TRBV7-2,NA,TRBD1,CASRPSAGQGAGEAFF,TGTGCCAGCAGACCATCTGCCGGGCAGGGGGCTGGTGAAGCTTTCTTT
TRBJ2-1,TRBV7-9,NA,NA,CASSPGLRDHEQFF,TGTGCCAGCAGCCCTGGACTGAGGGATCATGAGCAGTTCTTC
TRBJ1-1,TRBV7-9,NA,TRBD1,CASSSSGGEGTEAFF,TGTGCCAGCAGCTCGTCAGGGGGCGAAGGGACTGAAGCTTTCTTT
TRBJ2-7,TRBV27,NA,TRBD1,CASSLGGQGFREQYF,TGTGCCAGCAGTTTGGGGGGACAGGGTTTTCGCGAGCAGTACTTC
TRBJ1-2,TRBV27,NA,NA,CASSFGGAAVNYGYTF,TGTGCCAGCAGTTTTGGAGGGGCCGCCGTTAACTATGGCTACACCTTC
TRBJ2-3,TRBV9,NA,TRBD1,CASSVRTGTEGDTQYF,TGTGCCAGCAGCGTAAGGACAGGGACTGAGGGGGATACGCAGTATTTT
TRBJ2-7,TRBV7-9,NA,TRBD2,CASSSAISGGEYEQYF,TGTGCCAGCAGCTCTGCTATTAGCGGGGGGGAGTACGAGCAGTACTTC
TRBJ2-3,TRBV6-1,NA,NA,CASSEASRGDTQYF,TGTGCCAGCAGTGAAGCGAGTAGGGGGGATACGCAGTATTTT
TRBJ1-2,TRBV4-1,once,NA,CASSPQAGNYGYTF,TGCGCCAGCAGTCCTCAGGCTGGGAACTATGGCTACACCTTC
TRBJ1-2,TRBV4-1,NA,NA,CASSLRVLSYGYTF,TGCGCCAGCAGCCTAAGAGTCCTCTCCTATGGCTACACCTTC
TRBJ2-5,TRBV29-1,NA,TRBD2,CSVEGSGDSGGAYYF,TGCAGCGTTGAAGGGTCTGGTGATAGCGGGGGGGCTTACTACTTC
TRBJ1-2,TRBV10-3,NA,NA,CAISELGTGYGYTF,TGTGCCATCAGTGAGCTCGGGACTGGTTATGGCTACACCTTC
TRBJ2-2,TRBV7-3,NA,TRBD2,CASSLILAGGHTGELFF,TGTGCCAGCAGCTTAATACTAGCGGGGGGTCACACCGGGGAGCTGTTTTTT
TRBJ2-5,TRBV5-1,NA,NA,CASSQEGKTQYF,TGCGCCAGCAGCCAGGAGGGAAAGACCCAGTACTTC
TRBJ2-7,TRBV30,NA,TRBD1,CAWARDRGIYEQYF,TGTGCCTGGGCTCGGGACAGGGGAATTTACGAGCAGTACTTC
TRBJ1-1,TRBV15,NA,TRBD1,CATSRDGTENTEAFF,TGTGCCACCAGCAGAGATGGGACAGAGAACACTGAAGCTTTCTTT
TRBJ1-2,TRBV19,NA,NA,CASSGQPANYGYTF,TGTGCCAGTAGTGGACAGCCGGCTAACTATGGCTACACCTTC
TRBJ1-2,TRBV29-1,NA,NA,CSVEGGGEANYGYTF,TGCAGCGTTGAGGGGGGAGGGGAAGCTAACTATGGCTACACCTTC
TRBJ1-4,TRBV6-5,NA,NA,CASRQQGRGNEKLFF,TGTGCCAGCAGACAACAGGGTCGGGGTAATGAAAAACTGTTTTTT
TRBJ2-1,TRBV5-4,NA,TRBD1,CASSLRTGGNEQFF,TGTGCCAGCAGCTTGAGGACAGGGGGGAATGAGCAGTTCTTC